Listed below are T cell receptor beta chains from one sample, sequenced in a study of blood T cell repertoires in COVID-19. The table came from immunoSEQ multiplex PCR; TCRdb's copy has only in-frame clones and leaves some out. The sample has about 83,000 clones, roughly nine tenths seen once. Source material: peripheral blood. These receptors all stem from a woman at least 80 years old with active or convalescent COVID-19. Both conserved end residues are part of each CDR3. Size values are once, few and many counts, or a class for expanded clones, and some rows have none.

clone_size,v_call,cdr3_length,cdr3_aa
NA,TRBV28,15,CASSSGQGLNQPQHF
NA,TRBV5-5,12,CASSFGASEQYF
NA,TRBV5-4,17,CASSLRPRTGPGDTQYF
NA,TRBV5-6,15,CASSLRGLSNQPQHF
NA,TRBV19,14,CASSGQGAGAEAFF
NA,TRBV27,14,CASSLRAGAHEQFF
NA,TRBV9,15,CASSVAGGAGEKLFF
NA,TRBV19,17,CASRTGGRGLSGNTIYF
NA,TRBV2,15,CASSRDGGARETQYF
NA,TRBV7-2,13,CASSLTSGYGYTF
once,TRBV12-3/TRBV12-4,13,CASSFLSPDEQFF
NA,TRBV5-1,14,CASARAGVNTEAFF
NA,TRBV2,12,CASRGALHGYTF
NA,TRBV10-3,14,CAISEGDGNQPQHF
NA,TRBV10-3,16,CAISEVDRGPSYEQYF
NA,TRBV12-3/TRBV12-4,10,CASARYTIYF
NA,TRBV4-2,18,CASSQETPSGSYNSPLHF
NA,TRBV28,15,CASSLRGQGMNEQFF
NA,TRBV27,11,CASTTGNEQFF
NA,TRBV19,16,CASSIDLSGSGQPQHF
few,TRBV6-2/TRBV6-3,14,CASSRDRGYNEQFF
NA,TRBV5-1,16,CASSPGSGGASNEQFF
NA,TRBV7-9,14,CASSRTGGRYEQYF
few,TRBV11-2,17,CASSLDFWTHNTGELFF
NA,TRBV2,14,CASSAGGFAHEQYF
few,TRBV3-1/TRBV3-2,15,CASSQGTGGNQPQHF
NA,TRBV11-2,15,CASRPQGAPNSPLHF
NA,TRBV18,12,CASSPAQEAQYF
NA,TRBV2,16,CASRNSEGTGATEAFF
NA,TRBV10-1,11,CASSGVQPQHF
NA,TRBV7-2,14,CASSSPSGQETQYF
NA,TRBV20-1,11,CSARPRRGYTF
NA,TRBV11-3,15,CASSLGVARVETQYF
NA,TRBV19,17,CASSSGTSGGAYNEQFF
NA,TRBV27,16,CASSPWSKGANSPLHF
NA,TRBV12-3/TRBV12-4,11,CASSLRFEAFF
NA,TRBV7-8,18,CASIRLPGRGQGGNEQFF
NA,TRBV30,15,CAWSVLALSYNEQFF
NA,TRBV5-1,14,CASSLAGSLNEQFF
NA,TRBV3-1/TRBV3-2,18,CASSQGLAGSGGANVLTF
NA,TRBV18,17,CASSIDSPYKNTGELFF
NA,TRBV9,13,CASSSQASYGYTF
NA,TRBV28,16,CASSTGQPLAKNIQYF
NA,TRBV28,16,CASSGQGRGLNTEAFF
NA,TRBV3-1/TRBV3-2,17,CASSQVGRGALTYEQYF
once,TRBV4-1,15,CASSQDLYGNYGYTF
NA,TRBV18,14,CASSPPGTNYEQYF
NA,TRBV9,14,CASSVDEGFYEQYF
NA,TRBV19,15,CASSVPPGQNEKLFF